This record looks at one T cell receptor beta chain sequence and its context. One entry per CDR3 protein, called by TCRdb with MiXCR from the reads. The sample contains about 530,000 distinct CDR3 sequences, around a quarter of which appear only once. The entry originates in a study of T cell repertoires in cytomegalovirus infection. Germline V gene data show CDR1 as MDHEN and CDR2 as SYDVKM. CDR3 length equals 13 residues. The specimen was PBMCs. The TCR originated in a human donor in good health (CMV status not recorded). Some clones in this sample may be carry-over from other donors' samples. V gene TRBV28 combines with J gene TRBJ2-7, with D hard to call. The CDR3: CEDPVVRSYEQYF. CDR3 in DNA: TGTGAGGACCCCGTAGTACGTTCCTACGAGCAGTACTTC.